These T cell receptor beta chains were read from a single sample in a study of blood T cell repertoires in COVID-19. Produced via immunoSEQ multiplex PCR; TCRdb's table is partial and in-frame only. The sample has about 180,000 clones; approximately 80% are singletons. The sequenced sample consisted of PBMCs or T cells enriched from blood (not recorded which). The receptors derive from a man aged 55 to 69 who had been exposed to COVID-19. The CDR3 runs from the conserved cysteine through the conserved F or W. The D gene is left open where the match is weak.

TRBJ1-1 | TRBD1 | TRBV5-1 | CASSDRQGASTEAFF
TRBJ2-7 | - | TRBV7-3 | CASSLTGGQYEQYF
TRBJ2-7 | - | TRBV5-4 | CASSYRQTYEQYF
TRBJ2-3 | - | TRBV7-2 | CASKRGSGLAPQYF
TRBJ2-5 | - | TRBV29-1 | CSARGAGETQYF
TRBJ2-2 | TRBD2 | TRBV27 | CASSLSSGSSGELFF
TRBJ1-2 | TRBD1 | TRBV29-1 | CSVGGQGAYGYTF
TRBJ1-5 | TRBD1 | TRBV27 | CASSLETGDQPQHF
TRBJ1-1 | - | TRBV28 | CASSVNMNTEAFF
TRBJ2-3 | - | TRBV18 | CASSPEGLPKYF
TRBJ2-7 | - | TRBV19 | CASSMRAGVTAGSENEQYF
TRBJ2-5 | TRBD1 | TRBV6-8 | CASSYLTGGKETQYF
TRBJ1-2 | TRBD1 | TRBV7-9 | CASSPGTASGYTF
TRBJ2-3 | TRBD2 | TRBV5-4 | CASSPGTSGRFGTDTQYF
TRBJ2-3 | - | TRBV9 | CASSVVARTDTQYF
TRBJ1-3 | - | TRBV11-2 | CASSLGSSGNTIYF
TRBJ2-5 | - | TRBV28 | CASSFLDSQETQYF
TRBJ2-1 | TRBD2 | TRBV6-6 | CASSLRGLAPGDEQFF
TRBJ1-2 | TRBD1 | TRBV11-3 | CASSPGTDYGYTF
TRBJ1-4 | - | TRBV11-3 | CASSLDPPGRSEKLFF
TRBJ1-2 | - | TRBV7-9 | CASSLAQGGLAGYTF
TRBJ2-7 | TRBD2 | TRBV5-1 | CASSAPSGLAGAYEQYF
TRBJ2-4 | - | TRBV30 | CAWSVHLAKNIQYF
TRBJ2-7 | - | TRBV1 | CTSSQDGQGAEQYF
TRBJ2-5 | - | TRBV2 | CASAVQETQYF
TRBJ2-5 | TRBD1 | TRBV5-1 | CASSEGTGIETQYF
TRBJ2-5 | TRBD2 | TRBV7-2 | CASSPGLAGTWYF